A single sample gave rise to the 28 T cell receptor beta chains below, sequenced in a study of radiotherapy plus CTLA-4 blockade in lung cancer. Clones were sequenced by immunoSEQ multiplex PCR, and TCRdb holds only the in-frame ones, with some missing. The sample records 75,000 to 95,000 clones, about two thirds being singletons. The material sequenced was peripheral blood, taken from a patient treated with radiotherapy plus ipilimumab. These receptors all stem from a human donor with non-small cell lung cancer that progressed on radiotherapy plus ipilimumab.

The rearrangement links TRBV28 to TRBJ1-2; maybe TRBD1 (6 bases). The CDR3 length is 14 residues. Germline assignment: CDR1 MDHEN and CDR2 SYDVKM. Deletions cut 1 base from V and 2 bases from J, with 8 bases between. The CDR3 loop is CASSLLGGNYGYTF. The CDR3 region has the DNA TGTGCCAGCAGTTTATTAGGGGGAAACTATGGCTACACCTTC.

The genes are TRBV5-6 and TRBJ1-5; perhaps TRBD1 as D (6 bases). The CDR3 sequence is 14 residues long. The germline V gene has CDR1 SGHDT and CDR2 YYEEEE. Trimming stripped 4 bases from V and 2 bases from J, with 10 bases between. In nucleotides, the CDR3 is TGTGCCAGCAGCGGGACACTAGGCAATCAGCCCCAGCATTTT. Amino acids: CASSGTLGNQPQHF.

The chain is built from TRBV7-8 and TRBJ1-3, with TRBD1 as a possible D gene (5 bases). Germline-derived CDR1 and CDR2 are SGHVS and FQNEAQ. The V end was cut by 4 bases, the J end by 1 base, with 20 bases between. CDR3 size: 18 residues. The CDR3 DNA reads as TGTGCCAGCAGCTCACAGGCGTCGGGAGGCTTATCTGGAAACACCATATATTTT. Translating it yields CASSSQASGGLSGNTIYF.

V gene TRBV7-2 combines with J gene TRBJ1-2, with TRBD1 as a possible D gene (6 bases). Germline-derived CDR1 and CDR2 are SGHTA and FQGNSA. This CDR3 comprises 14 residues. V was shortened by 1 base and J by 2 bases, with 8 bases between the two germline ends. CDR3 DNA: TGTGCCAGCAGCTTAGGGAGGGGGAACTATGGCTACACCTTC. It encodes CASSLGRGNYGYTF.

The gene calls are TRBV19 and TRBJ1-3, with 10 bases that match TRBD1. The V gene end was trimmed by 8 bases and the J gene end by 4 bases; junction bases not matched to a gene: 5. The CDR3 spans 14 residues. The germline V gene has CDR1 LNHDA and CDR2 SQIVND (reference sequence). CDR3 protein: CASADRGHGNTIYF. The CDR3 bases are TGTGCCAGTGCTGACAGGGGGCACGGAAACACCATATATTTT.

This clone was seen a few times. The chain recombines TRBV30 with TRBJ2-7; D unresolved. Germline V CDR1 and CDR2: GTSNPN, SVGIG (reference sequence). The CDR3 sequence is 13 residues long. V was trimmed by 3 bases and J by 2 bases, leaving 11 bases between them. The DNA for the CDR3 is TGTGCCTGGAGGGCAGTCGGCACCTACGAGCAGTACTTC. It translates to CAWRAVGTYEQYF.

The V and J genes are TRBV15 and TRBJ2-1, with D tentatively TRBD2 (5 bases). CDR1 is LNHNV and CDR2 is YYDKDF in the germline V gene (reference sequence). Deletions cut 5 bases from V and 1 base from J, with 15 bases between. The CDR3 has 16 amino acids. Here the CDR3 DNA reads TGTGCCACCAGCGGTCGGACTGGCCTGTCCTACAATGAGCAGTTCTTC. Protein: CATSGRTGLSYNEQFF.

In regard to this clone: With a much larger clone just one base away, this may be a read error. Other DNA sequences in this specimen translate into the identical CDR3. The chain has TRBV2 and TRBJ1-3; D is perhaps TRBD1 (6 bases). This CDR3 is built from 16 residues. The germline CDR1 and CDR2 sequences are SNHLY and FYNNEI. The CDR3: CASSGGRGGSGNTIYF. CDR3 DNA sequence: TGCGCCAGCAGTGGGGGCCGCGGAGGGTCTGGAAACACCATATATTTT.

This clone has only a few counts. The chain links TRBV7-9 to TRBJ2-1; 13 positions match TRBD2. V lost 5 bases, J lost 8 bases, and 9 bases stayed unmatched. Per the germline V gene, CDR1 is SEHNR and CDR2 is FQNEAQ (reference sequence). This CDR3 is built from 16 residues. Written as DNA, the CDR3 is TGTGCCAGCAGCCTAGGACTAGCGGGAGTGGGGGATGAGCAGTTCTTC. Its protein is CASSLGLAGVGDEQFF.

The V call is TRBV4-1, the J call TRBJ1-1; D is undetermined. V shed 0 bases and J shed 0 bases, with 11 bases lying between them. Germline assignment: CDR1 MGHRA and CDR2 YSYEKL. The CDR3 is 16 amino acids. This CDR3 reads CASSQDNPGVNTEAFF. For the CDR3, the DNA is TGCGCCAGCAGCCAAGACAACCCGGGTGTGAACACTGAAGCTTTCTTT.

The rearrangement uses TRBV15 and TRBJ2-2; D is unclear. The CDR3 runs 13 residues. Looked up from germline, CDR1 is LNHNV and CDR2 is YYDKDF (reference sequence). Trimming took 5 bases from V and 2 from J, leaving 6 bases between them. The CDR3 protein is CATSGSNTGELFF. CDR3 DNA sequence: TGTGCCACCAGCGGGTCAAACACCGGGGAGCTGTTTTTT.

This chain links TRBV18 with TRBJ1-5, with D uncertain. V was shortened by 4 bases and J by 7 bases, with 11 bases between the two germline ends. Per germline, CDR1 KGHSH and CDR2 LQKENI. This CDR3 spans 13 amino acids. The CDR3 sequence: CASSLQSQQPQHF. The CDR3 nucleotides read TGTGCCAGCTCACTACAATCCCAGCAGCCCCAGCATTTT.

The chain carries TRBV14 and TRBJ1-5; D gene ambiguous. Looked up from germline, CDR1 is SGHDN and CDR2 is FVKESK. Trimming removed 4 bases from V and 8 bases from J, with 27 bases in between. This CDR3 has 18 residues. CDR3 protein: CASSLPQRPSGLEEPQHF. The CDR3 coding sequence is TGTGCCAGCAGCCTCCCTCAACGCCCGTCGGGCCTAGAGGAGCCCCAGCATTTT.

This sequence joins TRBV6-1 and TRBJ2-6; D is uncertain. CDR1 MNHNS and CDR2 SASEGT come from the germline V gene. Trimming cost V 5 bases and J 1 base, with 6 bases left between them. CDR3 length: 14 residues. For the CDR3, the DNA is TGTGCCAGCAGTCAGATTTCTGGGGCCAACGTCCTGACTTTC. Translating it yields CASSQISGANVLTF.

This chain joins TRBV9 and TRBJ2-1; TRBD2 aligns across 9 bases. The CDR3 sequence is 16 residues long. Germline lookup yields CDR1 SGDLS and CDR2 YYNGEE. V shed 2 bases and J 5 bases; nucleotides not matched to a gene: 8. The CDR3 nucleotides are TGTGCCAGCAGCGTCGGGGTTAGCGGGGGTCACAATGAGCAGTTCTTC. Encoded protein: CASSVGVSGGHNEQFF.

The rearrangement joins TRBV6-5 to TRBJ1-2; D gene uncertain. V was cut by 5 bases and J by 7 bases, with 11 bases left in between. Germline V gene data show CDR1 as MNHEY and CDR2 as SVGAGI. This CDR3 has 12 residues. CDR3 loop: CASSNRWGGYTF. The CDR3 nucleotides are TGTGCCAGCAGTAATCGATGGGGTGGCTACACCTTC.

This clone has a handful of counts. CDR3 in DNA: TGTGCCAGCAGTCTACCATCAGATAAAGCTTTCTTT. This encodes CASSLPSDKAFF. The chain couples TRBV6-5 to TRBJ1-1; D uncertain. This CDR3 is 12 amino acids long. Germline loops: CDR1 MNHEY, CDR2 SVGAGI. V shed 5 bases and J shed 9 bases, with 13 bases lying between them.

V gene TRBV5-4 combines with J gene TRBJ2-2; D uncertain. The V gene's germline CDR1 is SGHNT and CDR2 YYREEE (reference sequence). This CDR3 is built from 15 residues. The V and J ends lost 1 base and 0 bases respectively, with 7 bases between them. CDR3 sequence reads: CASSLIGSNTGELFF. The CDR3 region has the DNA TGTGCCAGCAGCTTGATAGGCTCGAACACCGGGGAGCTGTTTTTT.

The rearrangement uses TRBV29-1 and TRBJ2-5; D is perhaps TRBD1 (5 bases). Trimming left V 0 bases short and J 5 bases short, with 13 bases between. The CDR3 runs to 14 residues. Germline CDR1 is SQVTM and CDR2 is ANQGSEA. CDR3 loop: CSVEDPRGRETQYF. CDR3 in DNA: TGCAGCGTTGAAGATCCTAGGGGAAGGGAGACCCAGTACTTC.

The chain recombines TRBV4-1 with TRBJ2-2; the match to TRBD2 covers 9 bases. Trimming took 1 base from V and 2 from J; bases not matched to a gene: 2. CDR1 is MGHRA, CDR2 YSYEKL, per germline. The CDR3 is 16 residues long. CDR3 residues: CASSQGLAANTGELFF. The CDR3 nucleotides are TGCGCCAGCAGCCAAGGACTAGCGGCTAACACCGGGGAGCTGTTTTTT.

V and J are TRBV5-1 and TRBJ2-5; D may correspond to TRBD1 or TRBD2 (7 bases each). CDR1 is SGHRS and CDR2 is YFSETQ in the germline V gene. Between the trimmed V and J ends, which lost 2 bases and 4 bases, there was a span of 15 bases. The CDR3 extends over 15 amino acids. In nucleotides, the CDR3 is TGCGCCAGCAGCTTCGGAGGCAGGGGGGGAGAGACCCAGTACTTC. The encoded protein is CASSFGGRGGETQYF.

The rearrangement links TRBV11-1 to TRBJ1-4; D is unclear. The germline V gene has CDR1 SGHAT and CDR2 FQDESV (reference sequence). The CDR3 is 15 residues long. V lost 2 bases, J lost 4 bases, and 11 bases lay in between. This chain's CDR3 is CASSLTGRINEKLFF. CDR3 sequence (DNA): TGTGCCAGCAGCTTAACGGGCAGAATTAATGAAAAACTGTTTTTT.

There are a few counts of this clone. The J gene is TRBJ2-1, the V gene TRBV6-6; D is unclear. The ends were cut back, 0 bases at V and 8 bases at J, with 14 bases in the middle. The germline CDR1 and CDR2 sequences are MNHNY and SVGAGI (reference sequence). The CDR3 runs 15 residues. The CDR3 spells CASSYSIAAGDEQFF. As DNA, the CDR3 is TGTGCCAGCAGTTACTCAATCGCAGCAGGTGATGAGCAGTTCTTC.

The table lists this clone with a few counts. V gene TRBV6-6 combines with J gene TRBJ1-1; 7 nucleotides match TRBD1. Unmatched junction bases numbered 0, after V lost 2 bases and J lost 3 bases. CDR1 is MNHNY, CDR2 SVGAGI, per germline (reference sequence). The CDR3 runs to 13 residues. CDR3 region: CASSYRGHTEAFF. The CDR3 DNA sequence: TGTGCCAGCAGTTACAGGGGGCACACTGAAGCTTTCTTT.

The chain couples TRBV19 to TRBJ2-1; tentatively, D is TRBD1 or TRBD2 (5 bases each). CDR3 length equals 15 residues. Germline V gene data show CDR1 as LNHDA and CDR2 as SQIVND (reference sequence). V lost 3 bases to trimming and J lost 4 bases, with 13 bases between them. As DNA, the CDR3 is TGTGCCAGTAGTATGGTGGGGGTACGTTACAATGAGCAGTTCTTC. The encoded protein is CASSMVGVRYNEQFF.

This sequence joins TRBV27 and TRBJ2-3, with D unclear. V shed 2 bases and J shed 1 base, with 13 bases lying between them. The CDR3 length is 16 residues. Germline assignment: CDR1 MNHEY and CDR2 SMNVEV (reference sequence). The CDR3 sequence: CASSLRTRSGTDTQYF. CDR3 sequence (DNA): TGTGCCAGCAGTTTAAGGACCCGGTCGGGCACAGATACGCAGTATTTT.

The J gene is TRBJ2-7, the V gene TRBV11-2, with 7 bases fitting TRBD1. J gave up 7 bases and V 5 bases, and 5 bases lay outside the gene matches. This CDR3 comprises 12 residues. Germline assignment: CDR1 SGHAT and CDR2 FQNNGV. CDR3 residues: CASSPTGFEQYF. The CDR3 nucleotides read TGTGCCAGCAGCCCGACAGGGTTTGAGCAGTACTTC.

Here the CDR3 DNA reads TGTGCCAGCAGCTTGACCCAGGGGCCCGCGTCTGGGGCCAACGTCCTGACTTTC. Encoded protein: CASSLTQGPASGANVLTF. V gene TRBV5-6 combines with J gene TRBJ2-6, with TRBD1 as a possible D gene (6 bases). V gave up 1 base and J gave up 1 base, with 15 bases separating them. The CDR3 extends over 18 amino acids. Germline assignment: CDR1 SGHDT and CDR2 YYEEEE.